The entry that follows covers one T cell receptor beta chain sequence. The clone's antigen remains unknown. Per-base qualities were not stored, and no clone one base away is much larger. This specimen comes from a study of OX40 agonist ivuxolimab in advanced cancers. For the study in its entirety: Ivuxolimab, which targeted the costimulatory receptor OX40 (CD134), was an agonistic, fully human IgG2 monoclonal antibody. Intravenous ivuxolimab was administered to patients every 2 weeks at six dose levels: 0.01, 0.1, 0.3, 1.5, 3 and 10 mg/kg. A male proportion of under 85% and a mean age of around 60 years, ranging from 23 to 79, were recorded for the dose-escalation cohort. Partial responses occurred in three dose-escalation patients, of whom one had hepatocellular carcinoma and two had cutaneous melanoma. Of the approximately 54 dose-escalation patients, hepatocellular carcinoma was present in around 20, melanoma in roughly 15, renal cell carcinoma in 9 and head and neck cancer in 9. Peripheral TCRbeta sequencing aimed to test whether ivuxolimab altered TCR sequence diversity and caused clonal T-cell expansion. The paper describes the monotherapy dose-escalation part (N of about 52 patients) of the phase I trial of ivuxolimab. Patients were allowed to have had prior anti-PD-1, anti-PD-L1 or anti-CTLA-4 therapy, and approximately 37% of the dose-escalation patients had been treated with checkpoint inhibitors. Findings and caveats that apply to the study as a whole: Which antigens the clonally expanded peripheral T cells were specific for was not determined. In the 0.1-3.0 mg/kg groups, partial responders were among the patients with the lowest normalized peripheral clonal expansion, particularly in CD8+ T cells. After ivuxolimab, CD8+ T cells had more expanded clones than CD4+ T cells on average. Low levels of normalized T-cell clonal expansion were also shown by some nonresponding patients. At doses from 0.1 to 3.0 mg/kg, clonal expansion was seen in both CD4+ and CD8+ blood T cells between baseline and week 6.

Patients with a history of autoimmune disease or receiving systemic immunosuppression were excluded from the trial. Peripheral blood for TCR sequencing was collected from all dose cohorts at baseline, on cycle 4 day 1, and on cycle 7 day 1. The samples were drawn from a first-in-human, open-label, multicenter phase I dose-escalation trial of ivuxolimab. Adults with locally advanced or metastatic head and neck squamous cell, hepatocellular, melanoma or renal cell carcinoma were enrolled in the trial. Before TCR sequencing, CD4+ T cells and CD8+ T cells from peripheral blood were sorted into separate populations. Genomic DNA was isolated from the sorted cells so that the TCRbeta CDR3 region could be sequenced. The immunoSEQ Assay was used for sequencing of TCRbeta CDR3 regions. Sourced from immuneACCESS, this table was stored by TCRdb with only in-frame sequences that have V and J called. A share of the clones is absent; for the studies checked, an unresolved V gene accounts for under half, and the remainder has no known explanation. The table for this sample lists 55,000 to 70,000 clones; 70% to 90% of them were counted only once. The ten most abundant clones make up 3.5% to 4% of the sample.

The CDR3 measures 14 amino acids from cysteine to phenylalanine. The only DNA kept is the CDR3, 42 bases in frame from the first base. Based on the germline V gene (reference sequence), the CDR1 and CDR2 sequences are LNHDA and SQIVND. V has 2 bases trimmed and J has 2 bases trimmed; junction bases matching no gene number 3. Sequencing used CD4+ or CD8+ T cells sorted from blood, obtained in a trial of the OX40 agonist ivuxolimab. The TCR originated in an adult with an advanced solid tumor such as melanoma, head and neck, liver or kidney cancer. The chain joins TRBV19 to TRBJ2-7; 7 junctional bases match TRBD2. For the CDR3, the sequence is CASSITRGAYEQYF. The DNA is TGTGCCAGTAGTATAACTCGGGGGGCCTACGAGCAGTACTTC.